Each of the 10 T cell receptor beta chains below was sequenced from the same sample in a study of T cells in tuberculosis. Clones were sequenced by immunoSEQ multiplex PCR, and TCRdb holds only the in-frame ones, with some missing. The repertoire holds under 40,000 clones, with approximately 94% as singletons. Sequencing was done on a sample of PBMCs. These receptors all stem from a donor between 10 and 29 years old with latent tuberculosis or without tuberculosis infection.

The J gene is TRBJ2-1, the V gene TRBV5-4; perhaps TRBD1 as D (6 bases). Between the trimmed V and J ends, which lost 5 bases and 5 bases, there was a span of 14 bases. This CDR3 comprises 14 residues. CDR1 and CDR2 from the germline V gene are SGHNT and YYREEE (reference sequence). In DNA form, the CDR3 reads TGTGCCAGCAGGGTAGGGGGAAGGGACAATGAGCAGTTCTTC. Protein: CASRVGGRDNEQFF.

CDR3 amino acids: CASASGYQETQYF. Written as DNA, the CDR3 is TGTGCCAGCGCCAGCGGGTACCAAGAGACCCAGTACTTC. J is TRBJ2-5 and V is TRBV6-5; TRBD2 is a possible D gene (6 bases). Germline assignment: CDR1 MNHEY and CDR2 SVGAGI. The CDR3 length is 13 residues. Trimming took off 8 bases at V and 0 bases at J, with 10 bases between the two ends.

The rearrangement uses TRBV5-1 and TRBJ1-2; tentative D call: TRBD1 (6 bases). The germline V and J ends were trimmed by 0 bases and 6 bases, with 9 bases remaining between them. Germline V gene lookup returns CDR1 SGHRS and CDR2 YFSETQ. The CDR3 extends over 13 amino acids. CDR3 in amino acids: CASSLDRVDGYTF. The CDR3 coding sequence is TGCGCCAGCAGCTTGGACAGGGTGGATGGCTACACCTTC.

The V gene is TRBV5-6, the J gene TRBJ2-4; TRBD2 matches 10 bases. V lost 2 bases to trimming and J lost 6 bases; unmatched junction nucleotides: 8. The germline gives CDR1 SGHDT, CDR2 YYEEEE. CDR3 length equals 16 residues. The CDR3 DNA reads as TGTGCCAGCAGCTTTCTCCAAGCGGGAGGGAGAAACATTCAGTACTTC. Amino acid sequence: CASSFLQAGGRNIQYF.

The gene calls are TRBV7-3 and TRBJ2-1, with TRBD2 matching over 7 bases. CDR1 SGHTA and CDR2 FQGTGA come from the germline V gene. Germline trimming cut 1 base from V and 6 bases from J; bases unmatched to any gene: 3. This CDR3 region has 14 residues. CDR3 DNA: TGTGCCAGCAGCTTAAGACTAGCCACCAATGAGCAGTTCTTC. Translating gives CASSLRLATNEQFF.

The chain employs TRBV4-1 and TRBJ2-1, with TRBD2 matching over 10 bases. CDR1 and CDR2 (germline): MGHRA, YSYEKL. CDR3 length equals 16 residues. After removal of 2 bases from V and 9 bases from J, the junction contained 10 bases not matched to a gene. The CDR3 DNA is TGCGCCAGCAGCCAACCCCCTAGCGGGAGCATCGGTGAGCAGTTCTTC. It translates to CASSQPPSGSIGEQFF.

The chain combines TRBV10-3 with TRBJ1-2; tentative D call: TRBD1 (6 bases). This CDR3 has 18 amino acids. V gave up 5 bases and J gave up 6 bases, with 28 bases separating them. Germline V gene data show CDR1 as ENHRY and CDR2 as SYGVKD. The CDR3 sequence: CAISPRGGGALPVNGYTF. CDR3 nucleotides: TGTGCCATCAGTCCAAGGGGAGGGGGAGCCCTCCCAGTTAATGGCTACACCTTC.

The rearrangement uses TRBV5-1 and TRBJ1-2, with D unclear. V lost 8 bases and J 4 bases, leaving 9 bases between the germline ends. CDR3 length: 11 amino acids. Per the germline V gene, CDR1 is SGHRS and CDR2 is YFSETQ. Written as DNA, the CDR3 is TGCGCCAGTTTATACGGCTATGGCTACACCTTC. It yields the protein CASLYGYGYTF.

The V and J genes are TRBV28 and TRBJ1-3; 7 bases are a match to TRBD1. The trim removed 7 bases at V and 2 bases at J, leaving 8 bases unmatched. Germline assignment: CDR1 MDHEN and CDR2 SYDVKM. The CDR3 has 15 residues. The CDR3 nucleotides read TGTGCCAGCACCTGGGGTGGGACAGCTGGAAACACCATATATTTT. Its translation is CASTWGGTAGNTIYF. Full variable domain (missing parts from reference TRBV28 and TRBJ1-3): DVKVTQSSRYLVKRTGEKVFLECVQDMDHENMFWYRQDPGLGLRLIYFSYDVKMKEKGDIPEGYSVSREKKERFSLILESASTNQTSMYLCASTWGGTAGNTIYFGEGSWLTVV.

The CDR3 DNA sequence: TGTGCCAGCAGGTACCAGGGGAATGAGCAGTTCTTC. Its protein is CASRYQGNEQFF. V gene TRBV5-8 combines with J gene TRBJ2-1, with a possible D match to TRBD1 (6 bases). Trimming took 5 bases from V and 7 from J, leaving 10 bases between them. There are 12 residues in the CDR3. From germline, CDR1 is SGHTS and CDR2 YDEGEE.